The T cell receptor (beta chain) under discussion was sequenced for a study of shared clonotypes between healthy human individuals. Study outcomes and limitations: What naive subsets generally showed was a larger estimated richness than memory subsets showed.

This table comes from immunoSEQ multiplex PCR, and its TCRdb copy is limited to in-frame clones, with some not included. The profile shows approximately 2.1 million clones, 93% of them singletons. Germline lookup yields CDR1 SGHDT and CDR2 YYEEEE. The CDR3 extends over 14 amino acids. The V end was cut by 2 bases, the J end by 6 bases, with 14 bases between. Of note for this clone: Its antigen remains unknown.

The V and J genes are TRBV5-6 and TRBJ1-1, with D unresolved. The sequence was obtained from a man aged 18 to 30 in good health. Some clones in this sample may be carry-over from other donors' samples. The material sequenced was naive CD4+ T cells from PBMCs. The subset: CD45RA+ positively selected. CDR3 region: CASSLLSDVPEAFF. CDR3 bases: TGTGCCAGCAGCTTATTGTCCGACGTACCTGAAGCTTTCTTT.